Below are 30 T cell receptor beta chains sequenced from a single sample in a study of blood T cell repertoires in COVID-19. Repertoires were generated with immunoSEQ multiplex PCR, while TCRdb's copy carries only in-frame clones and drops some. The sample holds about 290,000 clones, 85% seen once. Sequencing was carried out using peripheral blood. These receptor sequences come from a woman between 50 and 59 years old with active or convalescent COVID-19.

V gene TRBV2 combines with J gene TRBJ1-5, with D unresolved. This CDR3 has 13 amino acids. The V and J ends lost 6 bases and 4 bases respectively, with 10 bases between them. Germline V gene data show CDR1 as SNHLY and CDR2 as FYNNEI. The CDR3 sequence: CASRNNRNQPQHF. CDR3 in DNA: TGTGCCAGCAGGAATAATCGGAATCAGCCCCAGCATTTT.

The chain uses TRBV7-3 and TRBJ2-2; D might be TRBD1 (6 bases). Germline V lookup: CDR1 SGHTA, CDR2 FQGTGA. The CDR3 is made up of 16 amino acids. Between the trimmed V and J ends, which lost 1 base and 6 bases, there was a span of 15 bases. CDR3 in DNA: TGTGCCAGCAGCTTAAGTGGGGGCAATGCGGCCGGGGAGCTGTTTTTT. Protein product: CASSLSGGNAAGELFF.

The rearrangement links TRBV5-1 to TRBJ1-4; D is perhaps TRBD1 (5 bases). This CDR3 is 15 amino acids long. Germline V CDR1 and CDR2: SGHRS, YFSETQ. V dropped 4 bases and J dropped 7 bases, with 17 bases sitting between them. The DNA of the CDR3 is TGCGCCAGCAGCGGCCAGGGTTCCGTGGGTGAAAAACTGTTTTTT. It translates to CASSGQGSVGEKLFF. The variable domain in full, completed from reference TRBV5-1 and TRBJ1-4, reads KAGVTQTPRYLIKTRGQQVTLSCSPISGHRSVSWYQQTPGQGLQFLFEYFSETQRNKGNFPGRFSGRQFSNSRSEMNVSTLELGDSALYLCASSGQGSVGEKLFFGSGTQLSVL.

The V call is TRBV30, the J call TRBJ1-1; D possibly corresponds to TRBD1 (5 bases). Trimming stripped 0 bases from V and 10 bases from J, with 9 bases between. This CDR3 region has 11 residues. From germline, CDR1 is GTSNPN and CDR2 SVGIG (reference sequence). The CDR3 loop reads CAWSVPGRAFF. As DNA, the CDR3 is TGTGCCTGGAGTGTCCCAGGGCGAGCTTTCTTT.

This sequence joins TRBV7-2 and TRBJ2-1; TRBD1 aligns across 7 bases. This CDR3 has 14 amino acids. Germline values: CDR1 SGHTA, CDR2 FQGNSA. V lost 5 bases, J lost 7 bases, and 8 bases stayed unmatched. DNA of the CDR3: TGTGCCAGCAGCACCGGGACAGTAGCAAATGAGCAGTTCTTC. Translation: CASSTGTVANEQFF.

The CDR3 DNA is TGTGCCAGCAGTCGGACAGGGATTGAAGCTTTCTTT. This translates into CASSRTGIEAFF. J is TRBJ1-1 and V is TRBV2; 8 nucleotides line up with TRBD1. The V gene end was trimmed by 5 bases and the J gene end by 7 bases; junction bases not matched to a gene: 3. The CDR3 sequence is 12 residues long. CDR1 and CDR2 from the germline V gene are SNHLY and FYNNEI.

The chain uses TRBV7-9 and TRBJ2-7; D remains ambiguous. V dropped 5 bases and J dropped 0 bases, with 14 bases sitting between them. Per germline, CDR1 SEHNR and CDR2 FQNEAQ (reference sequence). This CDR3 is built from 15 residues. The CDR3 loop reads CASSRARPSSYEQYF. The DNA for the CDR3 is TGTGCCAGCAGCCGTGCGAGGCCGAGCTCCTACGAGCAGTACTTC.

A single count supports this clone. The rearrangement uses TRBV27 and TRBJ2-7; a possible D gene is TRBD1 (5 bases). V shed 2 bases and J shed 2 bases, with 7 bases lying between them. The length of the CDR3 is 13 residues. Germline lookup yields CDR1 MNHEY and CDR2 SMNVEV (reference sequence). The CDR3 reads CASSLRGPYEQYF. CDR3 sequence (DNA): TGTGCCAGCAGTTTAAGGGGTCCCTACGAGCAGTACTTC.

The rearrangement joins TRBV11-2 to TRBJ2-7; the D gene is possibly TRBD1 (6 bases). Trimming removed 4 bases at V and 3 bases at J, with 13 bases between. From germline, CDR1 is SGHAT and CDR2 FQNNGV. This CDR3 has 14 amino acids. The CDR3 region has the DNA TGTGCCAGCAGCTCCATACAGGGACACTACGAGCAGTACTTC. It codes for CASSSIQGHYEQYF.

The CDR3 sequence: CASSLGGLAGGWNEQFF. CDR3 bases: TGTGCCAGCAGCTTAGGGGGACTAGCGGGAGGTTGGAATGAGCAGTTCTTC. The chain links TRBV7-2 to TRBJ2-1; TRBD2 matches 15 bases. The V gene end was trimmed by 1 base and the J gene end by 7 bases; junction bases not matched to a gene: 5. The CDR3 consists of 17 residues. CDR1 and CDR2 from the germline V gene are SGHTA and FQGNSA.

The V gene is TRBV9, the J gene TRBJ2-3; D perhaps matches TRBD2 (5 bases). CDR3 size: 16 residues. V was cut by 0 bases and J by 0 bases, with 11 bases left in between. Germline V CDR1 and CDR2: SGDLS, YYNGEE. The CDR3 DNA reads as TGTGCCAGCAGCGTAGTCGGGGAGCCTAGCACAGATACGCAGTATTTT. Translated: CASSVVGEPSTDTQYF.

V usage is TRBV4-2 and J usage is TRBJ2-7, with unresolved D. Germline CDR1 LGHNA, CDR2 YNFKEQ. V was pared by 1 base and J by 7 bases, with 11 bases between. The CDR3 spans 13 residues. CDR3 residues: CASSQGRVFEQYF. The CDR3 coding sequence is TGTGCCAGCAGCCAAGGCCGGGTTTTTGAGCAGTACTTC.

V usage is TRBV7-9 and J usage is TRBJ1-6, with D possibly matching TRBD1 (5 bases). This CDR3 spans 15 amino acids. The V end lost 6 bases, the J end lost 7 bases, and 16 bases lay between the germline ends. Per the germline V gene, CDR1 is SEHNR and CDR2 is FQNEAQ (reference sequence). The CDR3 region has the DNA TGTGCCAGCAGTTTCTCTGGGGCGAGGAATTCACCCCTCCACTTT. It translates to CASSFSGARNSPLHF. The variable domain in full, completed from reference TRBV7-9 and TRBJ1-6, reads DTGVSQNPRHKITKRGQNVTFRCDPISEHNRLYWYRQTLGQGPEFLTYFQNEAQLEKSRLLSDRFSAERPKGSFSTLEIQRTEQGDSAMYLCASSFSGARNSPLHFGNGTRLTVT.

The chain joins TRBV24-1 to TRBJ2-1, with D possibly being TRBD1 (5 bases). CDR3 length: 14 residues. From germline, CDR1 is KGHDR and CDR2 SFDVKD. The V end lost 3 bases, the J end lost 6 bases, and 11 bases lay between the germline ends. CDR3: CATSDTLTGNEQFF. The CDR3 DNA reads TGTGCCACCAGTGATACCCTTACAGGCAATGAGCAGTTCTTC.

CDR3 nucleotide sequence: TGCGCCAGCGTAGAAGGGACTAGCGGCTCCGCTGAGACCCAGTACTTC. Residues: CASVEGTSGSAETQYF. This rearrangement joins TRBV5-1 to TRBJ2-5; 11 positions match TRBD2. The CDR3 sequence is 16 residues long. J gave up 5 bases and V 7 bases, and 13 bases lay outside the gene matches. From germline, CDR1 is SGHRS and CDR2 YFSETQ.

The chain carries TRBV4-1 and TRBJ2-5, with TRBD2 matching 11 bases. The CDR3 extends over 16 amino acids. Germline loops: CDR1 MGHRA, CDR2 YSYEKL. Trimming at V came to 2 bases and at J to 4 bases, leaving 6 bases not matched to a gene. CDR3 nucleotide sequence: TGCGCCAGCAGCCAACTGGGACTAGCGGACGTAGAGACCCAGTACTTC. Amino acid sequence: CASSQLGLADVETQYF.

V is TRBV27 and J is TRBJ1-3; no definite D call. In germline, CDR1 is MNHEY, CDR2 SMNVEV (reference sequence). The CDR3 is made up of 15 amino acids. V lost 5 bases, J lost 3 bases, and 14 bases lay in between. CDR3 DNA: TGTGCCAGCAGTCCGGGAGTATTAGGTGGAAACACCATATATTTT. Translation gives CASSPGVLGGNTIYF.

The CDR3, as DNA: TGTGCCAGCAGCGGGGCAACCTACAATGAGCAGTTCTTC. Its translation: CASSGATYNEQFF. This rearrangement joins TRBV9 to TRBJ2-1; D call uncertain. The V end was cut by 3 bases, the J end by 2 bases, with 6 bases between. The CDR3 is 13 residues long. Germline V CDR1 and CDR2: SGDLS, YYNGEE. Complete variable domain (other parts from reference TRBV9 and TRBJ2-1): DSGVTQTPKHLITATGQRVTLRCSPRSGDLSVYWYQQSLDQGLQFLIQYYNGEERAKGNILERFSAQQFPDLHSELNLSSLELGDSALYFCASSGATYNEQFFGPGTRLTVL.

J is TRBJ2-2 and V is TRBV5-5, with TRBD2 identical over 14 bases. The CDR3 has 19 residues. V shed 3 bases, J shed 0 bases, and the junction held 7 bases outside the gene matches. Germline CDR1 reads SGHKS; CDR2 reads YYEKEE (reference sequence). The CDR3 sequence: CASSSPRTSGRSNTGELFF. The CDR3, as DNA: TGTGCCAGCAGCTCCCCTCGGACTAGCGGGAGGTCGAACACCGGGGAGCTGTTTTTT.

This chain links TRBV7-9 with TRBJ1-1; D unresolved. This CDR3 is built from 15 residues. Germline V gene sequence: CDR1 SEHNR, CDR2 FQNEAQ (reference sequence). Between the trimmed V and J ends, which lost 5 bases and 0 bases, there was a span of 13 bases. CDR3: CASSPLGRVNTEAFF. DNA of the CDR3: TGTGCCAGCAGCCCACTCGGGAGGGTGAACACTGAAGCTTTCTTT.

This chain links TRBV19 with TRBJ1-1; TRBD1 might be the D (5 bases). Germline V gene lookup returns CDR1 LNHDA and CDR2 SQIVND (reference sequence). V was clipped by 2 bases and J by 4 bases, with 14 bases between them. This CDR3 is 15 amino acids long. The CDR3 nucleotides read TGTGCCAGTAGTATACGCGGGGCGCAGGGCACTGAAGCTTTCTTT. It yields the protein CASSIRGAQGTEAFF.

This clone was observed a handful of times. The V call is TRBV14, the J call TRBJ1-1, with D possibly TRBD1 on 5 matching bases. Germline V CDR1 and CDR2: SGHDN, FVKESK. V lost 4 bases and J lost 2, with 11 bases in between. The CDR3 loop spans 14 amino acids. In DNA, the CDR3 is TGTGCCAGCAGCCGCAGGGTGCTTAACACTGAAGCTTTCTTT. Translated: CASSRRVLNTEAFF.

V is TRBV6-5 and J is TRBJ2-7; 12 bases align to TRBD2. The CDR3 sequence is 16 residues long. From germline, CDR1 is MNHEY and CDR2 SVGAGI. V was pared by 2 bases and J by 3 bases, with 5 bases of the junction left unmatched. The CDR3 nucleotides are TGTGCCAGCAGTTACGTTCTAGCGGGAGGGTTCTACGAGCAGTACTTC. Translated: CASSYVLAGGFYEQYF.

The rearrangement links TRBV4-1 to TRBJ2-7, with TRBD1 matching 9 bases. The V segment lost 5 bases and the J segment 7 bases; nucleotides outside the gene matches: 12. Looked up from germline, CDR1 is MGHRA and CDR2 is YSYEKL. This CDR3 has 15 residues. The CDR3 spells CASSAIDRGAREQYF. The CDR3 DNA reads as TGCGCCAGCAGCGCGATTGACAGGGGGGCGCGGGAGCAGTACTTC.

This clone occurred a few times. J is TRBJ2-1 and V is TRBV3-1 (or the pseudogene TRBV3-2), with 10 bases fitting TRBD2. CDR3 length: 15 amino acids. J lost 4 bases, V lost 6 bases, and 6 bases had no gene match. CDR1 is LGHDT and CDR2 is YNNKEL in the germline V gene (reference sequence). The CDR3 loop reads CASSPTSGEYNEQFF. DNA of the CDR3: TGTGCCAGCAGTCCTACTAGCGGGGAATACAATGAGCAGTTCTTC.

This clone was recorded at least ten times. The chain combines TRBV20-1 with TRBJ1-2, with a weak D call TRBD1 (6 bases). The V gene's germline CDR1 is DFQATT and CDR2 SNEGSKA (reference sequence). The CDR3 has 17 residues. V dropped 3 bases and J dropped 1 base, with 21 bases sitting between them. The CDR3 protein is CSASPSFGGQRNYGYTF. The CDR3 nucleotides are TGCAGTGCTAGTCCCTCGTTCGGTGGACAGCGTAACTATGGCTACACCTTC.

The rearrangement uses TRBV15 and TRBJ2-3, with D perhaps TRBD2 (6 bases). Germline CDR1 LNHNV, CDR2 YYDKDF (reference sequence). This CDR3 comprises 14 residues. Trimming cost V 4 bases and J 2 bases, with 10 bases left between them. The chain's CDR3 is CATSKASATDTQYF. CDR3 bases: TGTGCCACCAGCAAAGCTAGCGCCACAGATACGCAGTATTTT. Full variable domain (rest looked up from reference TRBV15 and TRBJ2-3): DAMVIQNPRYQVTQFGKPVTLSCSQTLNHNVMYWYQQKSSQAPKLLFHYYDKDFNNEADTPDNFQSRRPNTSFCFLDIRSPGLGDTAMYLCATSKASATDTQYFGPGTRLTVL.

The chain uses TRBV10-3 and TRBJ2-7; D might be TRBD2 (5 bases). Trimming removed 4 bases from V and 2 bases from J, with 9 bases in between. This CDR3 region has 13 residues. Germline loops: CDR1 ENHRY, CDR2 SYGVKD. The DNA for the CDR3 is TGTGCCATCAGTGGAGCCGGGACCTACGAGCAGTACTTC. Amino acid sequence: CAISGAGTYEQYF.

CDR3 DNA: TGTGCCAGCAGGGGCGGGGGGCCCCTTGACACTGAAGCTTTCTTT. Its protein product is CASRGGGPLDTEAFF. V is TRBV5-6 and J is TRBJ1-1; D may be TRBD1 (6 bases). The CDR3 consists of 15 residues. Trimming removed 5 bases at V and 3 bases at J, with 17 bases between. Germline lookup yields CDR1 SGHDT and CDR2 YYEEEE.

The V gene is TRBV15, the J gene TRBJ1-4; D is perhaps TRBD1 (5 bases). The germline CDR1 and CDR2 sequences are LNHNV and YYDKDF (reference sequence). The V and J ends lost 0 bases and 9 bases respectively, with 14 bases between them. The CDR3 totals 15 residues. Written as DNA, the CDR3 is TGTGCCACCAGCAGAGATCCCCAGGGTCAACAAAAACTGTTTTTT. The encoded protein is CATSRDPQGQQKLFF.